This entry is about one T cell receptor (beta chain). Its antigen is currently unknown. Some clones are missing from TCRdb's copy, which holds only in-frame ones; the method was immunoSEQ multiplex PCR. Of approximately 91,000 clones listed, approximately 88% are singletons. The CDR3 sequence is 20 residues long. CDR1 and CDR2 from the germline V gene are MDHEN and SYDVKM. Germline trimming cut 4 bases from V and 2 bases from J; bases unmatched to any gene: 13. The entry originates in a study of identifying expanded T cells in peripheral blood. Study conclusions and caveats: Across healthy donors, higher total template counts meant significantly greater approximately two-week count variance. Over approximately two and four weeks, about 15 and 18 clones changed, versus around 1.3 between replicates.

Sequenced input: blood. The sequence derives from a person aged 18 to 75 in good health. The V gene is TRBV28, the J gene TRBJ2-1, with 14 bases that match TRBD2. CDR3 DNA: TGTGCCAGCAGTTATAGGGCCGGGACTAGCGGGAGTCCTACCTACAATGAGCAGTTCTTC. It encodes CASSYRAGTSGSPTYNEQFF.